The source of this T cell receptor (beta chain) is a study of blood T cell repertoires in COVID-19. Study as a whole: The origin of the acute and convalescent COVID-19 samples was the United States, Italy and Spain. From T cells, B-cell-depleted T cells, or PBMCs came the material, which was cDNA or gDNA.

This clone is a singleton in its sample. In the study's own analysis: It was from reference gene primer amplification that nucleated cell counts were estimated. Produced via immunoSEQ multiplex PCR; TCRdb's table is partial and in-frame only. V and J calls plus clone size are reproduced from that table; the DNA served to infer D and trimming. Among about 150,000 clones listed, around four fifths were seen once. The germline V gene has CDR1 SGHVS and CDR2 FQNEAQ. The trim removed 5 bases at V and 7 bases at J, leaving 6 bases unmatched. The CDR3 sequence is 14 residues long. This sequence originates from a woman aged 80 or over with acute or convalescent COVID-19. The chain links TRBV7-8 to TRBJ1-5, with 9 bases matching TRBD1. The specimen was peripheral blood. Here the CDR3 DNA reads TGTGCCAGCAGCCCCGGGACAGGGACCCAGCCCCAGCATTTT. Translating it yields CASSPGTGTQPQHF.